One sample yielded the 5 T cell receptor beta chains listed below, sequenced in a study of beta chain features in type 1 diabetes. Study-wide results and limits: Researchers report that Type 1 diabetes patients had moderately but significantly shorter TCRB CDR3s across all four CD4+ subsets.

The investigators reverse transcribed all of the isolated RNA, so they sequenced expressed TCRB transcripts. Sequencing was performed with immunoSEQ multiplex PCR; in TCRdb, only in-frame clones are kept and a portion is missing. The sample lists approximately 600,000 clones; 9.5% to 15% were seen once. No antigens are known for them. The sequencing sample was made of naive CD4+ T cells from blood. The receptors derive from a man aged 30-40 years with type 1 diabetes.

This rearrangement joins TRBV5-1 to TRBJ2-3; D is uncertain. The V gene's germline CDR1 is SGHRS and CDR2 YFSETQ. This CDR3 contains 16 residues. The V and J ends lost 4 bases and 0 bases respectively, with 15 bases between them. CDR3 nucleotides: TGCGCCAGCAGCCCGGTTACGGCGCCTAGCACAGATACGCAGTATTTT. Translated, it gives CASSPVTAPSTDTQYF.

This clone has only one observation. V usage is TRBV9 and J usage is TRBJ2-6, with D possibly matching TRBD2 (7 bases). This CDR3 is 17 amino acids long. Germline V CDR1 and CDR2: SGDLS, YYNGEE. The V gene lost 5 bases and the J gene lost 0 bases, with 15 bases spanning the gap. CDR3 sequence: CASSREGHSSGANVLTF. The DNA for the CDR3 is TGTGCCAGCAGTAGGGAGGGACATTCCTCTGGGGCCAACGTCCTGACTTTC.

This clone is a singleton in its sample. The V call is TRBV5-1, the J call TRBJ2-7; 12 bases align to TRBD1. Per germline, CDR1 SGHRS and CDR2 YFSETQ. The trim removed 2 bases at V and 6 bases at J, leaving 6 bases unmatched. The CDR3 extends over 15 amino acids. The CDR3 spells CASSLTGTGGSEQYF. CDR3 nucleotides: TGCGCCAGCAGCTTAACCGGGACAGGGGGCTCCGAGCAGTACTTC.

The gene calls are TRBV10-3 and TRBJ1-5; D is unresolved. Trimming removed 3 bases at V and 6 bases at J, with 9 bases between. Germline V CDR1 and CDR2: ENHRY, SYGVKD. The CDR3 has 13 residues. For the CDR3, the DNA is TGTGCCATCAGTGACGGACCTGGTCAGCCCCAGCATTTT. The encoded protein is CAISDGPGQPQHF.

V gene TRBV5-6 combines with J gene TRBJ2-2; 8 bases are a match to TRBD1. The CDR3 covers 14 residues. The germline CDR1 and CDR2 sequences are SGHDT and YYEEEE. V shed 2 bases and J 5 bases; nucleotides not matched to a gene: 2. CDR3 DNA sequence: TGTGCCAGCAGCTTTTGGACAGGGACCGGGGAGCTGTTTTTT. It codes for CASSFWTGTGELFF.